This is a list of T cell receptor beta chains from one sample in a study of T-cell reconstitution after alpha-beta-depleted transplantation in children. From the PCR reads, TCRdb called clonotypes with MiXCR, one entry per CDR3 protein. The sample yields approximately 980,000 distinct CDR3 sequences, roughly 29% seen once. This specimen consisted of PBMCs, mostly from graft donor cells, obtained 360 days after TCRalphabeta/CD19-depleted stem cell transplant. The receptor set was obtained from a boy in the first two years of life who had a stem cell transplant for SCID, so the T cells may come from the graft donor. CDR3s include the opening cysteine and the closing phenylalanine or tryptophan. A D gene is named only where the DNA matches it firmly. The size entry is marked missing in some rows and otherwise reads once, few, many or a size class.

j_gene: TRBJ1-1; abundance: few; d_gene: TRBD1; v_gene: TRBV27; CDR3aa: CASSLSLTGVLTEAFF; CDR3nt: TGTGCCAGCAGTTTATCGTTGACAGGGGTATTGACTGAAGCTTTCTTT
j_gene: TRBJ1-5; abundance: few; d_gene: -; v_gene: TRBV27; CDR3aa: CASAMVGGNQPQHF; CDR3nt: TGTGCCAGCGCGATGGTAGGGGGTAATCAGCCCCAGCATTTT
j_gene: TRBJ2-5; abundance: -; d_gene: -; v_gene: TRBV29-1; CDR3aa: CSGLRNRQETQYF; CDR3nt: TGCAGCGGCCTCAGAAACCGTCAAGAGACCCAGTACTTC
j_gene: TRBJ2-4; abundance: -; d_gene: -; v_gene: TRBV7-2; CDR3aa: CASSPDPKNIQYF; CDR3nt: TGTGCCAGCAGCCCGGACCCCAAAAACATTCAGTACTTC
j_gene: TRBJ2-7; abundance: -; d_gene: -; v_gene: TRBV28; CDR3aa: CASRLQGGSGEQYF; CDR3nt: TGTGCCAGCAGGTTACAGGGAGGCTCGGGCGAGCAGTACTTC
j_gene: TRBJ1-2; abundance: -; d_gene: TRBD1; v_gene: TRBV20-1; CDR3aa: CCARAGQGGGYTF; CDR3nt: TGCTGTGCTAGAGCGGGACAGGGAGGAGGCTACACCTTC
j_gene: TRBJ1-1; abundance: few; d_gene: -; v_gene: TRBV12-3/TRBV12-4; CDR3aa: CASSSGTPGNTEAFF; CDR3nt: TGTGCCAGCAGTAGCGGGACTCCTGGGAACACTGAAGCTTTCTTT
j_gene: TRBJ2-5; abundance: many; d_gene: -; v_gene: TRBV7-2; CDR3aa: CASSLGGPEETQYF; CDR3nt: TGTGCCAGCAGCTTAGGGGGTCCAGAAGAGACCCAGTACTTC
j_gene: TRBJ2-3; abundance: few; d_gene: -; v_gene: TRBV7-9; CDR3aa: CASSHPDTQYF; CDR3nt: TGTGCCAGCAGCCATCCGGATACGCAGTATTTT
j_gene: TRBJ2-1; abundance: -; d_gene: -; v_gene: TRBV3-1; CDR3aa: CASSRGPLIYNEQFF; CDR3nt: TGTGCCAGCAGCCGGGGACCGTTAATATACAATGAGCAGTTCTTC
j_gene: TRBJ2-3; abundance: many; d_gene: -; v_gene: TRBV7-3; CDR3aa: CASSFRGSAWDTQYF; CDR3nt: TGTGCCAGCAGCTTTAGGGGATCGGCCTGGGATACGCAGTATTTT
j_gene: TRBJ1-5; abundance: few; d_gene: -; v_gene: TRBV6-1; CDR3aa: CASRDPNQPQHF; CDR3nt: TGTGCCAGCAGGGATCCCAATCAGCCCCAGCATTTT
j_gene: TRBJ2-5; abundance: -; d_gene: -; v_gene: TRBV4-1; CDR3aa: CASSQVQGMMETQYF; CDR3nt: TGCGCCAGCAGCCAAGTCCAGGGGATGATGGAGACCCAGTACTTC
j_gene: TRBJ2-7; abundance: -; d_gene: -; v_gene: TRBV29-1; CDR3aa: CSVGDGYEQYF; CDR3nt: TGCAGCGTTGGGGACGGCTACGAGCAGTACTTC
j_gene: TRBJ2-1; abundance: -; d_gene: TRBD1; v_gene: TRBV6-1; CDR3aa: CATSPGQPGNEQFF; CDR3nt: TGTGCCACCTCTCCGGGACAGCCAGGAAATGAGCAGTTCTTC
j_gene: TRBJ1-1; abundance: -; d_gene: -; v_gene: TRBV12-3/TRBV12-4; CDR3aa: CASSFQATDAFF; CDR3nt: TGTGCCAGCAGTTTCCAGGCAACCGACGCTTTCTTT
j_gene: TRBJ2-7; abundance: -; d_gene: -; v_gene: TRBV20-1; CDR3aa: CSARRPLDEQYF; CDR3nt: TGCAGTGCTCGAAGACCCCTGGACGAGCAGTACTTC
j_gene: TRBJ2-5; abundance: -; d_gene: -; v_gene: TRBV7-9; CDR3aa: CASSLDSNQETQYF; CDR3nt: TGTGCCAGCAGCTTAGACTCAAACCAAGAGACCCAGTACTTC
j_gene: TRBJ2-2; abundance: many; d_gene: -; v_gene: TRBV27; CDR3aa: CASSLIGGFYTGELFF; CDR3nt: TGTGCCAGCAGTTTAATAGGGGGGTTTTACACCGGGGAGCTGTTTTTT
j_gene: TRBJ2-1; abundance: few; d_gene: TRBD1; v_gene: TRBV20-1; CDR3aa: CSAPGTGYNEQFF; CDR3nt: TGCAGTGCTCCCGGGACAGGCTACAATGAGCAGTTCTTC
j_gene: TRBJ2-2; abundance: -; d_gene: -; v_gene: TRBV4-3; CDR3aa: CASSQDPGLSTGELFF; CDR3nt: TGCGCCAGCAGCCAAGATCCGGGACTCAGCACCGGGGAGCTGTTTTTT
j_gene: TRBJ2-3; abundance: -; d_gene: TRBD2; v_gene: TRBV6-2/TRBV6-3; CDR3aa: CASRWTSGDTDTQYF; CDR3nt: TGTGCCAGCAGATGGACTAGCGGGGACACAGATACGCAGTATTTT
j_gene: TRBJ2-3; abundance: -; d_gene: -; v_gene: TRBV29-1; CDR3aa: CSVLQGLADTQYF; CDR3nt: TGCAGCGTCCTACAGGGATTGGCAGATACGCAGTATTTT